These T cell receptor beta chains were read from a single sample in a study of blood T cell repertoires in COVID-19. Here immunoSEQ multiplex PCR was the method, and the copy in TCRdb shows in-frame clones only, minus some. Among about 8,000 clones listed, roughly 88% were seen once. What was sequenced was peripheral blood. The receptor source for this set is a woman aged 45-59 years with active or convalescent COVID-19. Each CDR3 is given with its conserved first and last residue. Fields, in order: D gene, clone size, V gene, J gene, CDR3 DNA, CDR3 protein. D genes are given only for firm matches. Clone size appears in some rows only: once, few, many, or a class for an expanded clone.

D: .
size: once
V: TRBV4-3
J: TRBJ2-7
DNA: TGCGCCAGCAGCCAAGAGGTAGATCCCTACGAGCAGTACTTC
CDR3: CASSQEVDPYEQYF

D: .
size: .
V: TRBV28
J: TRBJ2-1
DNA: TGTGCCAGCAGTTTTGGCTGGGGGCAGTACAATGAGCAGTTCTTC
CDR3: CASSFGWGQYNEQFF

D: .
size: once
V: TRBV6-2/TRBV6-3
J: TRBJ1-2
DNA: TGTGCCAGCAGCAACGACATCCGATGGGGCTACACCTTC
CDR3: CASSNDIRWGYTF

D: .
size: .
V: TRBV12-3/TRBV12-4
J: TRBJ1-2
DNA: TGTGCCAGCAGTTTTGGAGGGGTGAGTGGCTACACCTTC
CDR3: CASSFGGVSGYTF

D: .
size: .
V: TRBV2
J: TRBJ1-5
DNA: TGTGCCAGCAGTGAGCCAGTACCGAATCAGCCCCAGCATTTT
CDR3: CASSEPVPNQPQHF

D: .
size: .
V: TRBV5-1
J: TRBJ2-2
DNA: TGCGCCAGCAGCCCCCGAGGGGGTAACACCGGGGAGCTGTTTTTT
CDR3: CASSPRGGNTGELFF

D: .
size: .
V: TRBV11-2
J: TRBJ1-1
DNA: TGTGCCAGCACCCAGGGGAGGAACACTGAAGCTTTCTTT
CDR3: CASTQGRNTEAFF

D: .
size: once
V: TRBV7-2
J: TRBJ1-5
DNA: TGTGCCAGCAGCTTATACAGCCATAGCAATCAGCCCCAGCATTTT
CDR3: CASSLYSHSNQPQHF

D: .
size: .
V: TRBV13
J: TRBJ1-1
DNA: TGTGCCAGCAGCTTATCGCCCCGGGAGAGCTACATGAACACTGAAGCTTTCTTT
CDR3: CASSLSPRESYMNTEAFF

D: TRBD2
size: medium-sized
V: TRBV4-2
J: TRBJ2-7
DNA: TGTGCCAGCAGCCAAGTAGGTGCGGGGGGCCTCTACGAGCAGTACTTC
CDR3: CASSQVGAGGLYEQYF

D: TRBD2
size: once
V: TRBV7-7
J: TRBJ2-5
DNA: TGTGCTAGCAGCTTTAGGACTAGCGGGTTTAAAGAGACCCAGTACTTC
CDR3: CASSFRTSGFKETQYF

D: TRBD2
size: .
V: TRBV9
J: TRBJ2-5
DNA: TGTGCCAGCAGCGTAGACAGCGGGAGGGGGGAGACCCAGTACTTC
CDR3: CASSVDSGRGETQYF

D: TRBD1
size: once
V: TRBV6-5
J: TRBJ1-2
DNA: TGTGCCAGCAGTACAGGGGGGCGAGGAGGGTATGGCTACACCTTC
CDR3: CASSTGGRGGYGYTF

D: .
size: .
V: TRBV6-6
J: TRBJ2-1
DNA: TGTGCCAGCACGAGAGTAGCCTTCGATGAGCAGTTCTTC
CDR3: CASTRVAFDEQFF

D: TRBD1
size: .
V: TRBV5-4
J: TRBJ1-2
DNA: TGTGCCAGCAGCTTCCGGGACAGGCAAGGGTATGGCTACACCTTC
CDR3: CASSFRDRQGYGYTF

D: .
size: .
V: TRBV3-1/TRBV3-2
J: TRBJ1-5
DNA: TGTGCCAGCAGCCAGGGGGCGGTTAGCAATCAGCCCCAGCATTTT
CDR3: CASSQGAVSNQPQHF

D: TRBD2
size: .
V: TRBV6-2/TRBV6-3
J: TRBJ2-7
DNA: TGTGCCAGCAGCCGCGATAGCGGGTCCGCCTACGAGCAGTACTTC
CDR3: CASSRDSGSAYEQYF

D: .
size: .
V: TRBV12-5
J: TRBJ1-1
DNA: TGTGCTAGTGGCCTCGGGGTTGGCACTGAAGCTTTCTTT
CDR3: CASGLGVGTEAFF

D: TRBD2
size: .
V: TRBV7-2
J: TRBJ2-7
DNA: TGTGCCAGCAGCCAACAGCGGGGATCGGAAGAGCAGTACTTC
CDR3: CASSQQRGSEEQYF

D: .
size: .
V: TRBV21-1
J: TRBJ2-2
DNA: TGTGCCAGCAGCAAAGGAAGCGGGAGTGGGGCCGGGGAGCTGTTTTTT
CDR3: CASSKGSGSGAGELFF

D: TRBD2
size: few
V: TRBV6-4
J: TRBJ2-2
DNA: TGTGCCAGCATCAGTAATAGCGGGAGCTCCGGGGAGCTGTTTTTT
CDR3: CASISNSGSSGELFF

D: .
size: .
V: TRBV12-3/TRBV12-4
J: TRBJ2-2
DNA: TGTGCCAGCAGTTACATAACCGGGGAGCTGTTTTTT
CDR3: CASSYITGELFF

D: .
size: .
V: TRBV6-2/TRBV6-3
J: TRBJ2-6
DNA: TGTGCCAGCAGTTACCCCCGTGTCTCTGGGGCCAACGTCCTGACTTTC
CDR3: CASSYPRVSGANVLTF

D: .
size: .
V: TRBV2
J: TRBJ1-2
DNA: TGTGCCAGCAGTGATGGGGAGAGGAGCTATGGCTACACCTTC
CDR3: CASSDGERSYGYTF

D: TRBD2
size: .
V: TRBV4-3
J: TRBJ2-1
DNA: TGCGCCAGCAGCAGGCTAGCGGGAGGAAATGAGCAGTTCTTC
CDR3: CASSRLAGGNEQFF

D: .
size: .
V: TRBV21-1
J: TRBJ1-2
DNA: TGTGCCAGCAGCAACTACAGGGGGCGAAAAGGCTACACCTTC
CDR3: CASSNYRGRKGYTF

D: TRBD1
size: .
V: TRBV5-1
J: TRBJ2-6
DNA: TGCGCCAGCAGCCGAGAGACAGGGGCTGGGGCCAACGTCCTGACTTTC
CDR3: CASSRETGAGANVLTF